This T cell receptor (beta chain) comes out of a study of beta chain features in type 1 diabetes (dated by TCRdb to the late 2010s). Study-wide context: Mean age, gender distribution, total cell number and subset yield were not different between patients and healthy donors. Across all samples, some 99 million sorted cells were examined, and cell number per subset correlated strongly with RNA yield. The study compared the TCRB repertoires of sorted circulating CD4+ T cell subsets in recently diagnosed type 1 diabetes patients with those in matched healthy donors. Naive and central memory subsets were obtained from all 30 or so donors, but regulatory and stem cell-like memory subsets were isolated from only 8 patients and roughly eight healthy donors. Overall study results and their limits: PCR might favor shorter templates, but patient and control samples were amplified and corrected together, so any skew would affect both groups equally. Type 1 diabetes patients showed a moderate but significant shortening of TCRB CDR3 length in all four CD4+ subsets. Naive, central memory and regulatory TCRB repertoires appeared to be more similar among patients than among healthy donors. Sequencing cDNA rather than genomic DNA could over-represent highly expressing activated cells, although activation and CD3 levels did not differ between groups. HLA sub-analyses involved small numbers of individuals, so any influence of HLA type on TCRB rearrangement remained unresolved. Patients with type 1 diabetes made fewer insertions and deleted more nucleotides at VDJ recombination sites, implying thymic rearrangement abnormalities.

Each donor gave one peripheral blood draw, around 100 mL on average, collected into heparinised tubes. A BD FACSAria II and a panel including CD45RO, CCR7, CD25, CD127, CD95 and CD27 were used to sort naive, central memory, regulatory and stem cell-like memory CD4+ T cells. Every sorted population had a purity above 95%. PBMCs were separated immediately by Lymphoprep density gradient centrifugation and were stained directly, without being cultured. Samples were stained and sorted in pairs, with one healthy donor and one patient per experiment, so that batch effects were minimized. This clone was seen a handful of times. Its antigen has not been determined. Per-base quality was not reported, and no clone a single base away is much larger than it. CDR1 and CDR2 are read off the germline V gene (reference sequence) as SEHNR and FQNEAQ. The junction shows trimming of 5 bases on V and 2 bases on J, plus 4 bases between the germline ends. The CDR3 covers 11 residues, taking in both the cysteine and the phenylalanine. Of all the DNA, just the CDR3 is kept, 33 bases in frame from base 1.

All of the isolated RNA was reverse transcribed with the High Capacity cDNA Reverse Transcription Kit, so expressed TCRB transcripts were sequenced. Naive, central memory and regulatory T cell samples underwent deep immunoSEQ sequencing, averaging around 3.9 million total reads per sample. After sorted cells were lysed in RLT buffer, RNA was extracted with DNase-treated RNeasy Micro or Mini kits, with the choice depending on cell number. To prevent cross-contamination, each cell subset was processed individually, whereas patient and healthy donor samples were processed jointly. The immunoSEQ multiplex PCR was used to amplify TCRB sequences from cDNA, generating 87-bp fragments that spanned the CDR3 region. Sequencing of the amplicons was performed on the Illumina HiSeq platform. The study's own analysis went as follows. Synthetic template baselines were used to correct PCR bias computationally, reads within Hamming distance 2 were collapsed together, and singletons that could not be merged were discarded. Reads were aligned against IMGT so that V, D and J genes, CDR3 length and insertions or deletions at six rearrangement sites could be assigned. Within each subset, clonotype counts were normalized to sorted cell number, after which true diversity and Gini coefficients were computed with the tcR R package. The overlap coefficient, calculated on TCRB nucleotide sequences, was used to quantify repertoire sharing. TCRdb provides this immuneACCESS table in a form limited to in-frame rearrangements. Some clones are lacking; in checked studies, under half of them reflect an unresolved V gene, and why the rest are absent is not known. D and trimming come from the DNA, and the V and J calls and clone size come from that table. The sample table records a few hundred thousand clones; around 9.6% of these occur just once. The top ten clones comprise 0.55% to 0.75% of the sample.

In this chain, TRBV7-9 is recombined with TRBJ2-7; the D gene cannot be resolved reliably. The TCR originated in a man aged 25 to 40 with type 1 diabetes. The sequencing input was central memory CD4+ T cells from blood. The CDR3 sequence is CASSNTYEQYF. DNA sequence: TGTGCCAGCAGCAACACCTACGAGCAGTACTTC. The entire variable domain, with the stretches around the CDR3 drawn from the reference TRBV7-9 and TRBJ2-7 proteins, is DTGVSQNPRHKITKRGQNVTFRCDPISEHNRLYWYRQTLGQGPEFLTYFQNEAQLEKSRLLSDRFSAERPKGSFSTLEIQRTEQGDSAMYLCASSNTYEQYFGPGTRLTVT.